Shown below are 25 T cell receptor beta chains from a single sample sequenced in a study of cytomegalovirus exposure and HLA in healthy donors. Primers for the PCR totalled 60 Vbeta and 13 Jbeta. TCRdb's copy holds only in-frame clones and misses some; the assay was immunoSEQ multiplex PCR. Of around 150,000 clones in the sample, roughly four fifths were seen once. Material for sequencing was PBMCs. Receptors were obtained from a man in his fifties in good health and CMV-seropositive.

This clone appeared a few times. The gene calls are TRBV5-4 and TRBJ2-5; maybe TRBD1 (6 bases). The CDR3 loop spans 13 amino acids. Germline V lookup: CDR1 SGHNT, CDR2 YYREEE (reference sequence). V was shortened by 7 bases and J by 2 bases, with 12 bases between the two germline ends. CDR3 DNA sequence: TGTGCCAGCGCCAACAGGGCGCAAGAGACCCAGTACTTC. Protein product: CASANRAQETQYF.

This clone was seen a single time. The CDR3 here is CASSPGQGSTEQYF. The CDR3 region has the DNA TGTGCCAGCTCACCGGGACAGGGGTCGACCGAGCAGTACTTC. The chain carries TRBV18 and TRBJ2-7; 10 bases agree with TRBD1. The germline V gene has CDR1 KGHSH and CDR2 LQKENI. J gave up 6 bases and V 3 bases, and 5 bases lay outside the gene matches. The length of the CDR3 is 14 residues.

The J gene is TRBJ2-7, the V gene TRBV18; TRBD2 aligns across 14 bases. The CDR3 sequence is 16 residues long. Losses at the gene ends were 4 bases for V and 3 bases for J; bases not matched to a gene: 5. Per germline, CDR1 KGHSH and CDR2 LQKENI. Here the CDR3 reads CASSQRLAGGHYEQYF. The DNA for the CDR3 is TGTGCCAGCTCACAAAGACTAGCGGGGGGGCACTACGAGCAGTACTTC.

The chain couples TRBV19 to TRBJ2-3, with 10 bases identical to TRBD1. Germline V gene lookup returns CDR1 LNHDA and CDR2 SQIVND (reference sequence). The CDR3 loop spans 16 amino acids. V lost 1 base and J lost 4; bases outside the gene matches: 5. The CDR3 protein is CASSIVRGQGSDTQYF. In nucleotides, the CDR3 is TGTGCCAGTAGTATAGTCCGGGGACAGGGGTCAGATACGCAGTATTTT. Filled out from reference TRBV19 and TRBJ2-3, the complete variable domain reads DGGITQSPKYLFRKEGQNVTLSCEQNLNHDAMYWYRQDPGQGLRLIYYSQIVNDFQKGDIAEGYSVSREKKESFPLTVTSAQKNPTAFYLCASSIVRGQGSDTQYFGPGTRLTVL.

This clone is a singleton in its sample. The chain uses TRBV28 and TRBJ2-7; D is perhaps TRBD2 (5 bases). The V gene lost 4 bases and the J gene lost 1 base, with 5 bases spanning the gap. Germline V gene sequence: CDR1 MDHEN, CDR2 SYDVKM. This CDR3 spans 12 amino acids. The DNA for the CDR3 is TGTGCCAGCAGTTCGGGATCCTACGAGCAGTACTTC. Amino acids: CASSSGSYEQYF.

The chain uses TRBV5-1 and TRBJ2-1, with 12 bases that match TRBD2. V shed 5 bases and J 4 bases; nucleotides not matched to a gene: 4. Germline CDR1 reads SGHRS; CDR2 reads YFSETQ. The CDR3 sequence is 15 residues long. The CDR3 loop is CASRPTSGGYNEQFF. In DNA, the CDR3 is TGCGCCAGCAGGCCGACTAGCGGGGGATACAATGAGCAGTTCTTC. The full variable domain, with the rest looked up from reference TRBV5-1 and TRBJ2-1, is KAGVTQTPRYLIKTRGQQVTLSCSPISGHRSVSWYQQTPGQGLQFLFEYFSETQRNKGNFPGRFSGRQFSNSRSEMNVSTLELGDSALYLCASRPTSGGYNEQFFGPGTRLTVL.

This chain uses TRBV4-2 with TRBJ1-4, with no clear D. This CDR3 is built from 14 residues. V was shortened by 1 base and J by 4 bases, with 7 bases between the two germline ends. Germline CDR1 reads LGHNA; CDR2 reads YNFKEQ. The CDR3 coding sequence is TGTGCCAGCAGCCAAGCCCGGAGTAATGAAAAACTGTTTTTT. It is translated as CASSQARSNEKLFF.

The chain combines TRBV5-1 with TRBJ2-5; 13 nucleotides match TRBD2. J gave up 4 bases and V 4 bases, and 7 bases lay outside the gene matches. From germline, CDR1 is SGHRS and CDR2 YFSETQ. The CDR3 spans 16 residues. In DNA, the CDR3 is TGCGCCAGCAGCACCGGACTAGCGGGAGTCACAGAGACCCAGTACTTC. Translation gives CASSTGLAGVTETQYF.

The rearrangement links TRBV9 to TRBJ2-1, with 10 bases fitting TRBD2. The CDR3 loop spans 16 amino acids. V gave up 0 bases and J gave up 7 bases; unmatched junction bases: 7. Per germline, CDR1 SGDLS and CDR2 YYNGEE. The CDR3: CASSVGAGGLYNEQFF. CDR3 bases: TGTGCCAGCAGCGTAGGAGCGGGGGGGCTTTATAATGAGCAGTTCTTC.

The CDR3 region is CASSLDSTGTGGSPLHF. In DNA form, the CDR3 reads TGTGCCAGCAGCTTAGATTCTACCGGGACAGGGGGCTCACCCCTCCACTTT. The V and J genes are TRBV7-6 and TRBJ1-6; 12 bases line up with TRBD1. Germline V gene lookup returns CDR1 SGHVS and CDR2 FNYEAQ. V trimming: 1 base; J trimming: 10 bases; junction bases outside the gene matches: 8. The CDR3 is made up of 17 amino acids.

The rearrangement links TRBV5-4 to TRBJ2-5; 9 positions agree with TRBD1. J was trimmed by 5 bases and V by 4 bases; bases with no gene match: 6. CDR3 size: 14 residues. The germline V gene encodes CDR1 SGHNT and CDR2 YYREEE (reference sequence). CDR3 residues: CASSKQGAQETQYF. The CDR3 DNA sequence: TGTGCCAGCAGCAAACAGGGGGCGCAGGAGACCCAGTACTTC.

The chain uses TRBV28 and TRBJ2-3; 8 positions match TRBD1. The CDR3 consists of 15 residues. The germline CDR1 and CDR2 sequences are MDHEN and SYDVKM. Trimming took 4 bases from V and 4 from J; bases not matched to a gene: 7. CDR3 coding DNA: TGTGCCAGCAGTTCTCAGGGGGCGAGGGCAGATACGCAGTATTTT. Translating it yields CASSSQGARADTQYF.

The chain uses TRBV5-1 and TRBJ2-3; 8 nucleotides line up with TRBD1. Germline trimming cut 5 bases from V and 7 bases from J; bases unmatched to any gene: 6. The CDR3 runs to 13 residues. Germline V CDR1 and CDR2: SGHRS, YFSETQ. CDR3 residues: CASSTGGYYTQYF. In DNA form, the CDR3 reads TGCGCCAGCAGTACAGGGGGATATTATACGCAGTATTTT.

J is TRBJ1-2 and V is TRBV29-1; TRBD1 matches 9 bases. The germline gives CDR1 SQVTM, CDR2 ANQGSEA. J lost 3 bases, V lost 5 bases, and 7 bases had no gene match. The CDR3 runs 14 residues. In DNA form, the CDR3 reads TGCAGCGTTTCACCGGGACAGGGTGACTATGGCTACACCTTC. The encoded protein is CSVSPGQGDYGYTF.

This chain connects TRBV25-1 to TRBJ2-6; the D gene is possibly TRBD1 (8 bases). The germline V gene encodes CDR1 MGHDK and CDR2 SYGVNS. Trimming took 4 bases from V and 2 from J, leaving 12 bases between them. This CDR3 comprises 16 residues. The CDR3 region has the DNA TGTGCCAGCAGTGTACAGGGGGGGGCTGGGGCCAACGTCCTGACTTTC. This gives the protein CASSVQGGAGANVLTF. Together with reference TRBV25-1 and TRBJ2-6, the CDR3 gives the full variable domain: EADIYQTPRYLVIGTGKKITLECSQTMGHDKMYWYQQDPGMELHLIHYSYGVNSTEKGDLSSESTVSRIRTEHFPLTLESARPSHTSQYLCASSVQGGAGANVLTFGAGSRLTVL.

Remarks on this clone: One end of the junction is discordant with germline, which a read error may explain. The rearrangement uses TRBV11-2 and TRBJ1-4, with unresolved D. This CDR3 has 12 residues. CDR1 and CDR2 (germline): SGHAT, FQNNGV. As DNA, the CDR3 is TGTGCCAGCAGCCATCCTCCCGAAAAACTGTTTTTC. Translated: CASSHPPEKLFF.

This clone was counted a single time. The rearrangement uses TRBV6-6 and TRBJ1-3, with 9 bases that match TRBD1. Germline CDR1 and CDR2: MNHNY and SVGAGI (reference sequence). V was pared by 0 bases and J by 4 bases, with 1 base of the junction left unmatched. This CDR3 is 15 amino acids long. This CDR3 reads CASSYSGQGGNTIYF. As DNA, the CDR3 is TGTGCCAGCAGTTACTCCGGACAGGGGGGAAACACCATATATTTT.

The rearrangement links TRBV4-3 to TRBJ2-2, with TRBD2 matching 7 bases. CDR3 length: 17 residues. Trimming cost V 0 bases and J 4 bases; bases outside gene matches: 8. Germline V gene data show CDR1 as LGHNA and CDR2 as YSLEER. DNA of the CDR3: TGCGCCAGCAGCCAAGATGGCCTAGCGGAGATCACCGGGGAGCTGTTTTTT. It translates to CASSQDGLAEITGELFF.

This chain links TRBV5-5 with TRBJ1-3, with 8 nucleotides matching TRBD1. The V gene end was trimmed by 7 bases and the J gene end by 4 bases; junction bases not matched to a gene: 13. There are 16 residues in the CDR3. Germline lookup yields CDR1 SGHKS and CDR2 YYEKEE (reference sequence). CDR3 in DNA: TGTGCCAGCTCTACTTGGCAGGGGGCGGGCGGAAACACCATATATTTT. Residues: CASSTWQGAGGNTIYF.

The chain couples TRBV6-6 to TRBJ1-4; D possibly corresponds to TRBD1 (5 bases). CDR1 and CDR2 from the germline V gene are MNHNY and SVGAGI (reference sequence). This CDR3 contains 14 residues. Trimming removed 2 bases from V and 4 bases from J, with 8 bases in between. The CDR3 bases are TGTGCCAGCAGTTACCGGGGGGGTAATGAAAAACTGTTTTTT. This sequence encodes CASSYRGGNEKLFF.

The chain recombines TRBV27 with TRBJ2-3; TRBD2 matches at 7 bases. The length of the CDR3 is 16 residues. V was clipped by 5 bases and J by 0 bases; unmatched bases: 8. Germline CDR1 and CDR2: MNHEY and SMNVEV (reference sequence). The CDR3 region is CASSLRLAASTDTQYF. CDR3 sequence (DNA): TGTGCCAGCAGTCTAAGACTAGCCGCTAGCACAGATACGCAGTATTTT.

This chain links TRBV5-6 with TRBJ2-7, with TRBD1 matching 7 bases. V shed 4 bases, J shed 3 bases, and the junction held 4 bases outside the gene matches. This CDR3 is 13 amino acids long. Germline V gene lookup returns CDR1 SGHDT and CDR2 YYEEEE. CDR3 DNA: TGTGCCAGCAGCGCCGGGACAGACTACGAGCAGTACTTC. It encodes CASSAGTDYEQYF.

The sample holds one count of this clone. V gene TRBV28 combines with J gene TRBJ2-3, with 8 bases matching TRBD2. V shed 8 bases and J 9 bases; nucleotides not matched to a gene: 10. The CDR3 sequence is 13 residues long. The germline CDR1 and CDR2 sequences are MDHEN and SYDVKM. CDR3 coding DNA: TGTGCCAGCGTCCCGGGGGGGGCCGGGACGCAGTATTTT. Amino acids: CASVPGGAGTQYF.

The V call is TRBV4-3, the J call TRBJ2-7, with 7 bases matching TRBD1. Looked up from germline, CDR1 is LGHNA and CDR2 is YSLEER. After removal of 2 bases from V and 3 bases from J, the junction contained 7 bases not matched to a gene. CDR3 size: 15 residues. This chain's CDR3 is CASSQPQGPYYEQYF. CDR3 sequence (DNA): TGCGCCAGCAGCCAACCACAGGGGCCTTACTACGAGCAGTACTTC.

The V call is TRBV28, the J call TRBJ2-5; D perhaps matches TRBD2 (5 bases). Germline loops: CDR1 MDHEN, CDR2 SYDVKM. This CDR3 contains 14 residues. Trimming stripped 8 bases from V and 11 bases from J, with 24 bases between. CDR3 DNA sequence: TGTGCCAGCCTACCCCAACGAGGGCAAATCGTGCAGTACTTC. Its protein product is CASLPQRGQIVQYF.